A single sample is the source of the 26 T cell receptor beta chains below, sequenced in a study of T cells in Graves' hyperthyroidism and ophthalmopathy. What was amplified from RNA transcripts were TCR beta CDR3 regions. TCR CDR3 regions were first amplified by RT-PCR with HTBI primers. TCRdb reprocessed the multiplex PCR reads with MiXCR, giving one entry per CDR3 protein. The sample yields roughly 380,000 distinct CDR3 sequences, approximately 15% seen once. The specimen was blood. These receptors came from a woman aged 55-70 years with Graves' hyperthyroidism.

This clonotype was found many times. V is TRBV2 and J is TRBJ2-7, with 9 bases aligning to TRBD1. Germline CDR1 and CDR2: SNHLY and FYNNEI. This CDR3 is 16 amino acids long. Losses at the gene ends were 6 bases for V and 3 bases for J; bases not matched to a gene: 12. As DNA, the CDR3 is TGTGCCAGCAGAGAACAGGGGGCGACGCCTTTCTACGAGCAGTACTTC. Residues: CASREQGATPFYEQYF.

The chain employs TRBV6-1 and TRBJ1-2; D is unresolved. The CDR3 extends over 13 amino acids. The V end lost 8 bases, the J end lost 4 bases, and 14 bases lay between the germline ends. Germline-derived CDR1 and CDR2 are MNHNS and SASEGT. The CDR3 DNA reads TGTGCCAGCGGAGCACCAGGATTCTATGGCTACACCTTC. Amino acid sequence: CASGAPGFYGYTF.

In this sample, this clonotype turned up many times. This chain links TRBV7-8 with TRBJ2-5; TRBD2 agrees at 11 bases. Per germline, CDR1 SGHVS and CDR2 FQNEAQ. This CDR3 spans 16 amino acids. With V trimmed by 4 bases and J by 5 bases, 9 bases remained unmatched. CDR3: CASSWRVAGGLETQYF. CDR3 in DNA: TGTGCCAGCAGCTGGCGGGTAGCGGGAGGGCTGGAGACCCAGTACTTC.

This clonotype has a handful of counts. The J gene is TRBJ2-1, the V gene TRBV20-1; 15 positions match TRBD2. The trim removed 6 bases at V and 4 bases at J, leaving 7 bases unmatched. Germline V gene lookup returns CDR1 DFQATT and CDR2 SNEGSKA (reference sequence). The CDR3 runs 16 residues. This chain's CDR3 is CSAEAGTSGRYNEQFF. CDR3 coding DNA: TGCAGTGCAGAAGCCGGGACTAGCGGGAGGTACAATGAGCAGTTCTTC.

This clonotype was observed many times. This chain connects TRBV11-3 to TRBJ2-1, with 12 bases that match TRBD2. The ends lost 7 bases at V and 5 bases at J; junction bases unmatched: 18. The CDR3 sequence is 19 residues long. Germline loops: CDR1 SGHNT, CDR2 YENEEA. The CDR3 protein is CASTKGWTSGIRGDNEQFF. CDR3 in DNA: TGTGCCAGCACCAAAGGGTGGACTAGCGGGATCCGGGGCGACAATGAGCAGTTCTTC.

The table lists this clonotype with many counts. The gene calls are TRBV11-2 and TRBJ1-1; 7 bases match TRBD1. From germline, CDR1 is SGHAT and CDR2 FQNNGV. The CDR3 length is 15 residues. V gave up 5 bases and J gave up 3 bases; unmatched junction bases: 9. The DNA of the CDR3 is TGTGCCAGCAGCCTTAGACAGGGAGGGGACACTGAAGCTTTCTTT. Residues: CASSLRQGGDTEAFF.

V and J are TRBV5-1 and TRBJ2-1; no definite D call. CDR3 length: 14 amino acids. Germline values: CDR1 SGHRS, CDR2 YFSETQ. The V gene lost 5 bases and the J gene lost 3 bases, with 12 bases spanning the gap. CDR3 sequence (DNA): TGCGCCAGCAGTTTTTCAGCCAGCTACAATGAGCAGTTCTTC. It specifies CASSFSASYNEQFF.

This clonotype was detected a few times. One junction end does not reproduce the germline sequence, and a read error may be involved. The V call is TRBV27, the J call TRBJ2-7, with 8 bases fitting TRBD2. CDR1 is MNHEY and CDR2 is SMNVEV in the germline V gene (reference sequence). CDR3 length: 14 amino acids. This CDR3 is CAGSALAGGYEQYF. The CDR3, as DNA: TGTGCCGGCAGTGCCTTGGCGGGAGGCTACGAGCAGTACTTC.

This clonotype was counted many times. V gene TRBV3-1 combines with J gene TRBJ1-5, with TRBD1 as a possible D gene (6 bases). The CDR3 loop spans 15 amino acids. V lost 6 bases, J lost 1 base, and 13 bases lay in between. Germline CDR1 reads LGHDT; CDR2 reads YNNKEL (reference sequence). The CDR3 is CASSPTGFSNQPQHF. The CDR3 coding sequence is TGTGCCAGCAGTCCAACAGGGTTCAGCAATCAGCCCCAGCATTTT.

The V call is TRBV2, the J call TRBJ2-5, with TRBD2 as a possible D gene (6 bases). Germline V CDR1 and CDR2: SNHLY, FYNNEI. This CDR3 has 15 amino acids. Trimming removed 6 bases from V and 4 bases from J, with 18 bases in between. The CDR3 bases are TGTGCCAGCAGGGACCGCGGGGCGGTTTCAGAGACCCAGTACTTC. It codes for CASRDRGAVSETQYF. Full variable domain (remainder filled in from reference TRBV2 and TRBJ2-5): EPEVTQTPSHQVTQMGQEVILRCVPISNHLYFYWYRQILGQKVEFLVSFYNNEISEKSEIFDDQFSVERPDGSNFTLKIRSTKLEDSAMYFCASRDRGAVSETQYFGPGTRLLVL.

The chain is built from TRBV29-1 and TRBJ2-5, with 7 bases that match TRBD1. This CDR3 region has 13 residues. With 5 bases clipped from V and 2 bases from J, the junction kept 5 bases outside the gene matches. Germline lookup yields CDR1 SQVTM and CDR2 ANQGSEA. CDR3 sequence: CSVHTGQQETQYF. CDR3 coding DNA: TGCAGCGTTCACACGGGACAGCAAGAGACCCAGTACTTC.

This clonotype was detected only a few times. This chain uses TRBV20-1 with TRBJ1-3; D may be TRBD1 (6 bases). V lost 3 bases, J lost 0 bases, and 12 bases lay in between. CDR1 and CDR2 (germline): DFQATT, SNEGSKA (reference sequence). This CDR3 is built from 15 residues. The chain's CDR3 is CSARDSRYSGNTIYF. CDR3 bases: TGCAGTGCTAGGGACAGTCGCTACTCTGGAAACACCATATATTTT.

This clonotype was observed at least ten times. The junction does not match germline at one end; this may be a read error. This chain uses TRBV7-7 with TRBJ1-5; TRBD1 might be the D (6 bases). Germline CDR1 SSHAT, CDR2 FNYEAQ (reference sequence). The CDR3 covers 16 residues. The CDR3 bases are TGTGCTAGCAGCTTACCTCTTACAGGGAACAATCAGCCCCAGCATTTT. Its protein product is CASSLPLTGNNQPQHF.

The gene calls are TRBV7-3 and TRBJ2-6, with 7 positions matching TRBD2. The J segment lost 2 bases and the V segment lost 2 bases, leaving 0 bases of the junction unmatched. The CDR3 extends over 15 amino acids. Germline V gives CDR1 SGHTA, CDR2 FQGTGA. The CDR3 DNA is TGTGCCAGCAGCTTAGGGAGGGCTGGGGCCAACGTCCTGACTTTC. It codes for CASSLGRAGANVLTF.

J is TRBJ2-4 and V is TRBV28; D uncertain. Germline V lookup: CDR1 MDHEN, CDR2 SYDVKM. V shed 2 bases and J shed 0 bases, with 11 bases lying between them. This CDR3 is 16 amino acids long. CDR3 in DNA: TGTGCCAGCAGTTTAGTGTCAAATCTAGCCAAAAACATTCAGTACTTC. This translates into CASSLVSNLAKNIQYF.

This clonotype was recorded at least ten times. This chain links TRBV6-1 with TRBJ2-2; 10 nucleotides align to TRBD1. This CDR3 is built from 16 residues. Per germline, CDR1 MNHNS and CDR2 SASEGT. V was pared by 5 bases and J by 11 bases, with 14 bases of the junction left unmatched. The CDR3 DNA reads as TGTGCCAGCAGTTATCTGACAGGGGGCGCGAAGGGTGAGCTGTTTTTT. The encoded protein is CASSYLTGGAKGELFF.

This clonotype was counted ten times or more. The rearrangement joins TRBV28 to TRBJ1-2; D uncertain. The germline V gene has CDR1 MDHEN and CDR2 SYDVKM. CDR3 length: 14 residues. The V end lost 1 base, the J end lost 4 bases, and 10 bases lay between the germline ends. The CDR3 nucleotides are TGTGCCAGCAGTTTATACCCGAGCACCTATGGCTACACCTTC. Amino acids: CASSLYPSTYGYTF.

This clonotype has a handful of counts. The rearrangement joins TRBV20-1 to TRBJ1-1; TRBD1 might be the D (6 bases). The CDR3 extends over 15 amino acids. V gave up 1 base and J gave up 6 bases, with 18 bases separating them. CDR1 DFQATT and CDR2 SNEGSKA come from the germline V gene (reference sequence). The CDR3 sequence is CSARAWTASLSEAFF. DNA of the CDR3: TGCAGTGCTAGAGCTTGGACAGCTAGTTTGTCTGAAGCTTTCTTT.

V gene TRBV15 combines with J gene TRBJ2-4; D unclear. Germline lookup yields CDR1 LNHNV and CDR2 YYDKDF (reference sequence). V was shortened by 0 bases and J by 0 bases, with 12 bases between the two germline ends. The CDR3 has 17 amino acids. CDR3 nucleotide sequence: TGTGCCACCAGCAGAGATCACGTGATACTAGCCAAAAACATTCAGTACTTC. This sequence encodes CATSRDHVILAKNIQYF.

The table lists this clonotype with many counts. The V call is TRBV11-2, the J call TRBJ2-5, with 8 positions matching TRBD1. V shed 4 bases and J 4 bases; nucleotides not matched to a gene: 5. The CDR3 length is 14 residues. From germline, CDR1 is SGHAT and CDR2 FQNNGV. As DNA, the CDR3 is TGTGCCAGCAGCTACGGACAGGGTCGAGAGACCCAGTACTTC. Translating it yields CASSYGQGRETQYF.

In this sample, this clonotype turned up many times. V is TRBV28 and J is TRBJ2-7, with 10 bases identical to TRBD2. CDR1 MDHEN and CDR2 SYDVKM come from the germline V gene. This CDR3 is 14 amino acids long. J lost 5 bases, V lost 4 bases, and 5 bases had no gene match. This CDR3 is CASSSPSGSNEQYF. As DNA, the CDR3 is TGTGCCAGCAGTTCGCCTAGCGGGAGCAACGAGCAGTACTTC.

This clonotype was seen many times. The chain couples TRBV11-1 to TRBJ2-5; D ambiguous. The CDR3 is 14 amino acids. The V end lost 3 bases, the J end lost 5 bases, and 13 bases lay between the germline ends. Germline CDR1 reads SGHAT; CDR2 reads FQDESV (reference sequence). CDR3 nucleotide sequence: TGTGCCAGCAGCTTTAATCCTCTGGGGGAGACCCAGTACTTC. It codes for CASSFNPLGETQYF.

The V and J genes are TRBV27 and TRBJ2-5, with TRBD1 identical over 7 bases. This CDR3 is built from 14 residues. V shed 8 bases and J 4 bases; nucleotides not matched to a gene: 10. The germline gives CDR1 MNHEY, CDR2 SMNVEV (reference sequence). The CDR3 loop is CASGRTSGGETQYF. In DNA, the CDR3 is TGTGCCAGCGGCCGTACCTCAGGGGGAGAGACCCAGTACTTC.

This clonotype was detected only a few times. This sequence joins TRBV7-2 and TRBJ2-7, with D tentatively TRBD2 (5 bases). With 2 bases removed from V and 1 base from J, the gap between germline ends came to 12 bases. The CDR3 consists of 15 residues. In germline, CDR1 is SGHTA, CDR2 FQGNSA. DNA for the CDR3: TGTGCCAGCAGCTTATTGAAGCGGAGTTCCTACGAGCAGTACTTC. This encodes CASSLLKRSSYEQYF.

J is TRBJ1-4 and V is TRBV12-5; unclear D gene. CDR1 LGHNT and CDR2 FRNRAP come from the germline V gene. Trimming cost V 0 bases and J 1 base, with 9 bases left between them. This CDR3 is 16 amino acids long. CDR3 in DNA: TGTGCTAGTGGTTTGGTCGCAGGTCGAACTAATGAAAAACTGTTTTTT. Translation: CASGLVAGRTNEKLFF.

This clonotype was seen repeatedly, ten times or more. The J gene is TRBJ2-3, the V gene TRBV20-1, with D perhaps matching TRBD1 or TRBD2 (5 bases each). The length of the CDR3 is 13 residues. Germline V gene data show CDR1 as DFQATT and CDR2 as SNEGSKA (reference sequence). Trimming shortened V by 5 bases and J by 2 bases, and 11 bases separated the two germline ends. The CDR3 coding sequence is TGCAGTGCTCCGGGACCCTACACAGATACGCAGTATTTT. It is translated as CSAPGPYTDTQYF.